The 5 T cell receptor beta chains in this list originate from one sample, sequenced in a study of cytotoxic CD8 clonotypes in ibrutinib-treated CLL. Using immunoSEQ multiplex PCR, the repertoire was profiled, and TCRdb retains in-frame clones only, with some absent. Altogether roughly 250,000 clones are present, around 70% being singletons, with the ten largest covering 15%. The material was PBMCs, obtained after 24 months of ibrutinib treatment. All receptors derive from a human donor with chronic lymphocytic leukemia.

The chain links TRBV5-1 to TRBJ2-7, with a weak D call TRBD2 (5 bases). The CDR3 runs to 12 residues. V dropped 5 bases and J dropped 7 bases, with 13 bases sitting between them. Germline assignment: CDR1 SGHRS and CDR2 YFSETQ. CDR3 region: CASRIGGGEQYF. The CDR3 DNA is TGCGCCAGCAGAATCGGCGGCGGGGAGCAGTACTTC.

V and J are TRBV11-2 and TRBJ1-2; D unclear. V dropped 1 base and J dropped 3 bases, with 9 bases sitting between them. The CDR3 spans 14 residues. Looked up from germline, CDR1 is SGHAT and CDR2 is FQNNGV. CDR3 bases: TGTGCCAGCAGCTTAGGAGGGCTAGACTATGGCTACACCTTC. It yields the protein CASSLGGLDYGYTF.

The V gene is TRBV30, the J gene TRBJ1-4; 11 bases line up with TRBD1. The CDR3 is made up of 16 amino acids. Germline CDR1 GTSNPN, CDR2 SVGIG (reference sequence). After removal of 2 bases from V and 5 bases from J, the junction contained 7 bases not matched to a gene. The CDR3 here is CAWSWGQGGLNEKLFF. The CDR3 bases are TGTGCCTGGAGTTGGGGACAGGGGGGTTTGAATGAAAAACTGTTTTTT.

The chain combines TRBV29-1 with TRBJ1-3, with D unclear. The CDR3 runs to 14 residues. The V end was cut by 4 bases, the J end by 0 bases, with 10 bases between. The germline CDR1 and CDR2 sequences are SQVTM and ANQGSEA. The CDR3 is CSVVSRVSGNTIYF. The CDR3 nucleotides read TGCAGCGTTGTGAGTAGGGTCTCTGGAAACACCATATATTTT.

This clone was observed a handful of times. CDR3 in DNA: TGTGCCAGCAGTTACTCGAACAGGGACAATGAGCAGTTCTTC. It codes for CASSYSNRDNEQFF. The chain recombines TRBV6-5 with TRBJ2-1; maybe TRBD1 (6 bases). This CDR3 region has 14 residues. The germline V and J ends were trimmed by 0 bases and 5 bases, with 8 bases remaining between them. Germline CDR1 reads MNHEY; CDR2 reads SVGAGI.